The present TCR beta chain was sequenced within a study of Graves' ophthalmopathy and Graves' hyperthyroidism. Study conclusions and caveats: Most thyroid clonotypes expanded beyond 0.001 frequency were also found in blood.

V lost 1 base and J lost 4; bases outside the gene matches: 3. From germline, CDR1 is SGHVS and CDR2 FNYEAQ. The CDR3 is 15 residues long. The authors amplified TCR beta CDR3 regions, and they did so from RNA transcripts for repertoire sequencing. Following a first-round RT-PCR that used HTBI primers, a second-round multiplex PCR was carried out. TCRdb used MiXCR to reprocess the multiplex PCR reads, holding one entry per CDR3 protein. Here the sample spans just over 400,000 distinct CDR3 sequences, around 21% being singletons. Hyperthyroidism patients had new diagnoses, durations under 2 months, and ages of 18 to 65. This clonotype has ten or more counts. Its antigen is not known.

What was sequenced was peripheral blood. V and J are TRBV7-6 and TRBJ2-5; TRBD1 matches 10 bases. This receptor was obtained from a woman aged 18-29 years with stable Graves' hyperthyroidism. CDR3 in amino acids: CASSLVRDRGETQYF. The CDR3 DNA follows: TGTGCCAGCAGCTTAGTTCGGGACAGGGGAGAGACCCAGTACTTC. The whole variable domain, remainder taken from reference TRBV7-6 and TRBJ2-5, is GAGVSQSPRYKVTKRGQDVALRCDPISGHVSLYWYRQALGQGPEFLTYFNYEAQQDKSGLPNDRFSAERPEGSISTLTIQRTEQRDSAMYRCASSLVRDRGETQYFGPGTRLLVL.